Here is one TCR beta chain with its context. Its antigen remains undetermined. The cohort comprised some 700 healthy bone marrow donors. Cohort members were all nominally healthy when sampled, although unrecorded immune exposures were likely present. The donor tested CMV seronegative and was one of the 352 seronegative cohort members. Every donor gave a peripheral blood sample, and the peripheral blood mononuclear cells from that sample were used for TCR beta sequencing. Genomic DNA was extracted from the blood cell samples with the Qiagen DNeasy Blood Extraction Kit. The germline ends are 16 bases apart after V is trimmed by 4 bases and J by 0 bases. The CDR3, cysteine through phenylalanine, is 17 amino acids long. The retained sequence is limited to the CDR3, 51 bases, with the frame set at the first base. Sequences LNHDA (CDR1) and SQIVND (CDR2) are obtained from the germline V gene (reference sequence).

The method behind the library was the immunoSEQ multiplex PCR assay. For the multiplex PCR, a mixture combining 60 forward primers for TCR Vbeta segments and 13 reverse primers for TCR Jbeta segments was used. A multiplex PCR assay on genomic DNA amplified the CDR3 region of rearranged TCR beta genes. The Illumina HiSeq System was used to sequence the amplified TCR beta libraries as 87-base-pair reads. The authors' pipeline ran thus. A later analysis tallied tens of millions of unique TCR beta chains across the 660 or so repertoires, and approximately 9.9 million of those chains were shared by two or more donors. Raw reads were error-corrected and collapsed into unique sequences by a nearest-neighbor algorithm in which closely related sequences were merged to remove PCR and sequencing errors. To assign V, D and J gene segments, CDR3 sequences were aligned to IMGT reference sequences. For a sequence to be retained, a match of at least six nucleotides was required to both a V gene segment and a J gene segment. A rearrangement counted as productive if the CDR3 had no stop codons and remained in frame with V and J, and every other rearrangement counted as non-productive. CDR3 was defined according to IMGT convention as the region running from the second conserved V-encoded cysteine to the conserved J-encoded phenylalanine. In an earlier analysis of roughly 580 of the donors, sequences lacking an unambiguous match to a single V gene segment were excluded. An earlier analysis of a few hundred of the donors classified V segments as functional when productive rearrangements were above 56.7% and as segregating when the standard deviation between donors was above 5%. To diagnose cytomegalovirus status from the catalog of TCR beta chain sequences, a statistical classification framework was built. In a later analysis, TCR nucleotide sequences were compared against IMGT/GENE-DB human TR gene sequences so that V and J genes could be assigned. The TCRdist pipeline was used in a later analysis to assign CDR3 sequences and most-parsimonious VDJ recombination scenarios. In a later analysis, each TCR beta chain was defined by its CDR3 amino acid sequence together with its V-gene family, and reads without a unique V-gene family were excluded. As a way to deal with suspected cross-contamination and a sequencing artifact, a later analysis dropped hundreds of nucleotide sequences that were highly shared and had low generation probability. A later analysis calculated a clonal expansion index for each public chain from normalized within-repertoire ranks of inferred template counts. Generation probabilities in a later analysis came from a VDJ recombination model fitted to out-of-frame rearrangements, and those results were checked against IGoR. In a later analysis, hypergeometric tests were used to score TCR-TCR, TCR-HLA and TCR-CMV co-occurrence, with a repertoire-size bias correction applied to TCR pairs. False discovery rates were estimated in a later analysis by permuting HLA or CMV assignments 20 times. In a later analysis, co-occurring TCRs were grouped using DBSCAN, and TCRdist sequence similarity was added for clustering within HLA-allele-positive subsets. Repertoires with fewer than 30,000 or more than 120,000 public chains, plus five repertoires with anomalous nucleotide sharing, were excluded from co-occurrence clustering. TCRdb re-hosts the immuneACCESS table, in-frame sequences only. Its copies lack some clones; in the studies checked, an unresolved V gene accounts for under half of them, and the cause for the rest is not known. V and J calls and clone size are as listed in that table; D and trimming were resolved from the DNA. This sample's listing comprises 150,000 or so clones. Jointly, the top ten make up roughly 1.6% of the sample.

This record comes from a study of cytomegalovirus exposure and HLA in healthy donors listed by TCRdb under 2017. In terms of the full investigation: An earlier analysis of 587 of the donors reported 276 Gb of sequence data and 117 million unique TCR beta sequences obtained from roughly 180 million T cells. Approximately 310 gigabases of sequencing data and approximately 85 million unique TCR sequences were included in an early release covering under 650 HLA-typed donors. Of the approximately 400 genotyped donors, roughly 80% were placed in the genetic ancestry cluster associated with self-reported Caucasian donors. The study aimed to test whether signatures of past pathogen exposure could be identified by cataloging public T cell receptors. The study profiled the T cell repertoires of 550 to 700 subjects by immunosequencing and related them to cytomegalovirus serostatus. In addition to the first cohort of around 670 subjects, a separate validation cohort of approximately 130 different subjects was used. The study combined high-throughput TCR immunosequencing, statistical association of individual TCRs with disease status, and machine learning to predict cytomegalovirus infection status. A later analysis re-analyzed previously published TCR beta repertoires from roughly 630 donors and added high-resolution HLA genotyping to study TCR occurrence patterns. In the later analysis, no new phenotypic data were used to find candidate immune exposures; instead, reliance was placed on TCR beta sequences and their occurrence across donors. In an earlier analysis of more than 550 of the donors, high-throughput TCR beta sequencing was used to judge whether each TCR beta V gene segment behaved as functional or pseudogenic. Donor age, sex, ethnicity and CMV serostatus were compiled alongside the repertoire data. A later genetic analysis took genome-wide SNP genotypes for 398 of the 666 donors and used that subset as a discovery cohort. Every discovery cohort repertoire had been produced on one sequencing platform. Class I and class II HLA loci were covered by the typing at four-digit resolution. Typing coverage varied by locus: about 620-630 donors for A, B, C, DRB1 and DQB1; about 520 for DQA1; about 570 for DPA1; roughly 470 for DPB1. Roughly 5 DR-DQ haplotypes were handled as single units for association and clustering, since linkage in the cohort was strong. Among 350 to 400 genotyped donors of the cohort, an average of about 240,000 unique TCR beta nucleotide sequences were sequenced per donor, around 20% of them non-productive. General conclusions and limits of the study: HLA typing was unavailable for some donors at each locus, so association tests used only the typed subset. A cluster of highly shared sequence variants was judged likely to represent a technical artifact of the sequencing pipeline. A later genetic analysis reported fewer N-insertions in productive TCRs among donors in an Asian-associated ancestry cluster than the roughly 620-donor mean. Compared with equally common non-associated chains, HLA-associated TCR beta chains in a later analysis were more clonally expanded and had lower generation probabilities. Broadly in line with IMGT annotations, most TCR beta V segments showed up in productive rearrangements about 87% or about 30% of the time in an earlier analysis of about 500 of the donors. Because the 87-base-pair reads could not distinguish some IMGT-functional V segments, including TRBV6-2 and TRBV6-3, those segments were excluded. It was suggested by the authors that the approach could potentially be generalized to other disease states and immunological phenotypes. The classifier was reported to diagnose cytomegalovirus status with high specificity and sensitivity in both the original cohort and the validation cohort. Across donors, most TCR sequences were observed very rarely, whereas some public TCRs were present in many individuals. In a later analysis, around 17,000 TCR beta sequences were associated with specific HLA alleles at a false discovery rate of 0.05. A total of about 150 TCR beta chains were listed by the study as associated with cytomegalovirus. Because counts were too low, some 16 rarely observed V segments, including chromosome 9 orphons, were excluded from the earlier analysis of fewer than 650 of the donors. In vitro tests confirmed that a few of the cytomegalovirus-associated TCR beta chains recognize cytomegalovirus antigens. Linkage disequilibrium might explain the correlated functional status among segregating V segments, but an unknown experimental factor could not be ruled out. A further reported finding was that TCR beta sequences accurately predicted the HLA-A and HLA-B alleles for most subjects in the first cohort. In this cohort, only TCR beta chains were sequenced, and detectable features were limited by the absence of alpha or paired-chain data. When HLA alleles, especially DR and DQ, strongly co-occurred, TCR associations were difficult to assign to individual alleles. According to a later analysis, TCR association rates differed among HLA loci, with DRB1 alleles showing the most associated TCRs and HLA-C alleles showing the fewest. In a later analysis, most CMV-associated TCR beta chains were found to appear HLA-restricted, with HLA associations seemingly driven largely by CMV exposure. Several of the top co-occurrence clusters appeared to be linked to parvovirus B19, influenza, CMV and Epstein-Barr virus, according to a later analysis. A later genetic analysis associated a missense DCLRE1C variant with V-gene and J-gene trimming of TCR beta chains, and an independent cohort replicated the association. Presence/absence analyses assumed roughly uniform sequencing depth across donors, an assumption that may not hold. The only immune exposure information available for the cohort was CMV serostatus.

Specimen: PBMCs. This sequence uses TRBV19 and TRBJ1-3; tentative D gene TRBD1, with 5 bases matching. The sequence came from a woman aged 50 to 60 in good health and CMV-seronegative. The CDR3 reads as follows: CASSRDSDPTSGNTIYF. DNA sequence: TGTGCCAGTAGTAGGGACTCAGACCCTACCTCTGGAAACACCATATATTTT.